This TCR beta chain was found in a study of response to subunit inactivated influenza vaccine. From the RT-PCR reads, TCRdb called clonotypes with MiXCR, one entry per CDR3 protein. Of hundreds of thousands of distinct CDR3 sequences listed, over 9% are singletons. Looked up from germline, CDR1 is MNHEY and CDR2 is SVGEGT. Trimming left V 7 bases short and J 1 base short, with 13 bases between. CDR3 length: 14 amino acids. The same sample was also studied in work on T cells expressing NK-cell markers. That source adds: A 5'RACE template switching approach incorporating UMIs was used to make TCR beta cDNA.

The TCR comes from a man over 45 who received an inactivated influenza vaccine. Sequencing was performed on PBMCs from blood, taken on the day of vaccination. The V gene is TRBV6-2 or TRBV6-3, the J gene TRBJ1-1, with D possibly matching TRBD1 (5 bases). For the CDR3, the DNA is TGTGCCAGCAACGGGGGGGGACCGAACACTGAAGCTTTCTTT. This gives the protein CASNGGGPNTEAFF.